This passage covers 24 T cell receptor beta chains from one sample sequenced in a study of post-analysis software for immune sequencing data. Study-wide findings and caveats: Patients showed TRBV5-6, TRBV5-1 and TRBV20-1 among five TRBV segments more frequent than in controls.

These receptors lack a known antigen. TCR beta cDNA libraries included unique molecular identifiers. In TCRdb, the PCR reads were re-called with MiXCR into one record per CDR3 protein. The table records some 800,000 distinct CDR3 sequences, under 60% of them present only once. Source material: blood. Source of these receptors: a girl aged 5-17 years with multiple sclerosis.

This clonotype has a handful of counts. V and J are TRBV12-3 or TRBV12-4 and TRBJ1-2; D might be TRBD1 (5 bases). V was trimmed by 7 bases and J by 4 bases, leaving 13 bases between them. The CDR3 runs 13 residues. The CDR3 sequence: CASTLTEIYGYTF. CDR3 DNA: TGTGCCAGCACCCTGACAGAGATCTATGGCTACACCTTC.

The chain combines TRBV13 with TRBJ2-7; the match to TRBD2 covers 7 bases. The CDR3 has 15 amino acids. V lost 5 bases, J lost 2 bases, and 9 bases stayed unmatched. CDR1 is PRHDT, CDR2 FYEKMQ, per germline (reference sequence). CDR3 amino acids: CASSISGTNPYEQYF. The CDR3, as DNA: TGTGCCAGCAGCATATCCGGGACTAACCCCTACGAGCAGTACTTC.

V is TRBV7-6 and J is TRBJ2-1, with D tentatively TRBD1 or TRBD2 (6 bases each). Per germline, CDR1 SGHVS and CDR2 FNYEAQ. The CDR3 spans 14 residues. V was trimmed by 6 bases and J by 2 bases, leaving 11 bases between them. CDR3 DNA: TGTGCCAGCAGAAGTGGGGGGCCCTACAATGAGCAGTTCTTC. This encodes CASRSGGPYNEQFF.

As concerns this clonotype: An end of the junction does not agree with germline; a read error may underlie this. The chain links TRBV7-2 to TRBJ2-3, with 7 bases lining up with TRBD2. The CDR3 runs 13 residues. Germline CDR1 reads SGHTA; CDR2 reads FQGNSA. The chain's CDR3 is CASSLLAADAQYF. The CDR3 region has the DNA TGTGCCAGCAGCTTACTAGCGGCAGATGCGCAGTATTTT.

The chain uses TRBV29-1 and TRBJ2-1, with D perhaps TRBD1 or TRBD2 (5 bases each). V was cut by 4 bases and J by 1 base, with 20 bases left in between. Germline CDR1 and CDR2: SQVTM and ANQGSEA. This CDR3 has 17 amino acids. The CDR3 DNA follows: TGCAGCGTTGTGGCCTGGGGGATGTCAGGGTCCTACAATGAGCAGTTCTTC. Translating it yields CSVVAWGMSGSYNEQFF.

This clonotype was detected only a few times. This chain joins TRBV28 and TRBJ2-7, with a weak D call TRBD1 (6 bases). Germline assignment: CDR1 MDHEN and CDR2 SYDVKM. Trimming cost V 6 bases and J 3 bases, with 12 bases left between them. The CDR3 consists of 13 residues. In nucleotides, the CDR3 is TGTGCCAGCAGCGGACAGTGGGGCTACGAGCAGTACTTC. This gives the protein CASSGQWGYEQYF.

The CDR3 DNA follows: TGTGCCAGCAGCTCTAGAGGGCTAGGGTCCTACAATGAGCAGTTCTTC. It specifies CASSSRGLGSYNEQFF. V usage is TRBV7-2 and J usage is TRBJ2-1; D is perhaps TRBD2 (5 bases). With 4 bases removed from V and 1 base from J, the gap between germline ends came to 14 bases. The length of the CDR3 is 16 residues. Per the germline V gene, CDR1 is SGHTA and CDR2 is FQGNSA.

The V gene is TRBV6-1, the J gene TRBJ1-2; no reliable D call. This CDR3 region has 13 residues. The V gene's germline CDR1 is MNHNS and CDR2 SASEGT. The V end lost 5 bases, the J end lost 5 bases, and 12 bases lay between the germline ends. CDR3 coding DNA: TGTGCCAGCAGTCCCGTGAGGCGGTATGGCTACACCTTC. This gives the protein CASSPVRRYGYTF.

V and J are TRBV7-8 and TRBJ2-5, with 8 bases aligning to TRBD2. J gave up 4 bases and V 5 bases, and 6 bases lay outside the gene matches. The CDR3 is made up of 14 amino acids. Germline CDR1 is SGHVS and CDR2 is FQNEAQ. DNA of the CDR3: TGTGCCAGCAGCCAAACTCTAGCGGGAGAGACCCAGTACTTC. Its translation is CASSQTLAGETQYF.

The chain recombines TRBV13 with TRBJ1-2; D perhaps matches TRBD1 (6 bases). Germline V CDR1 and CDR2: PRHDT, FYEKMQ (reference sequence). This CDR3 spans 12 amino acids. V was cut by 3 bases and J by 8 bases, with 10 bases left in between. The CDR3, as DNA: TGTGCCAGCAGCTTTACAGGGACGGGCTACACCTTC. It codes for CASSFTGTGYTF. Variable domain in full (rest from reference TRBV13 and TRBJ1-2): AAGVIQSPRHLIKEKRETATLKCYPIPRHDTVYWYQQGPGQDPQFLISFYEKMQSDKGSIPDRFSAQQFSDYHSELNMSSLELGDSALYFCASSFTGTGYTFGSGTRLTVV.

V and J are TRBV15 and TRBJ2-2; D not certain. The germline V gene has CDR1 LNHNV and CDR2 YYDKDF (reference sequence). The CDR3 totals 13 residues. Trimming took 0 bases from V and 7 from J, leaving 6 bases between them. DNA of the CDR3: TGTGCCACCAGCAGAGATCGGAACGGGGAGCTGTTTTTT. The encoded protein is CATSRDRNGELFF.

This clonotype was picked up a small number of times. This chain connects TRBV20-1 to TRBJ1-2; tentative D call: TRBD1 (6 bases). Trimming cost V 0 bases and J 1 base, with 12 bases left between them. The CDR3 totals 15 residues. Germline V gene data show CDR1 as DFQATT and CDR2 as SNEGSKA (reference sequence). The DNA for the CDR3 is TGCAGTGCTAGAGATCCCCGCAGGGGTAACTATGGCTACACCTTC. Translated, it gives CSARDPRRGNYGYTF.

The J gene is TRBJ1-5, the V gene TRBV20-1, with 8 bases matching TRBD1. The CDR3 has 15 amino acids. Germline assignment: CDR1 DFQATT and CDR2 SNEGSKA (reference sequence). V lost 5 bases to trimming and J lost 6 bases; unmatched junction nucleotides: 12. The CDR3 reads CSADTQGGVGQPQHF. The CDR3 DNA reads TGCAGTGCTGATACACAGGGGGGCGTCGGTCAGCCCCAGCATTTT.

The rearrangement links TRBV6-5 to TRBJ1-1; TRBD1 agrees at 10 bases. This CDR3 region has 16 residues. The germline V gene has CDR1 MNHEY and CDR2 SVGAGI. With 4 bases clipped from V and 0 bases from J, the junction kept 5 bases outside the gene matches. The CDR3 protein is CASSLQTGGLNTEAFF. The CDR3 nucleotides read TGTGCCAGCAGTTTACAGACAGGGGGCTTGAACACTGAAGCTTTCTTT.

This clonotype turned up a few times. The chain joins TRBV6-6 to TRBJ1-2, with TRBD1 identical over 7 bases. V was pared by 5 bases and J by 4 bases, with 7 bases of the junction left unmatched. The CDR3 is 14 residues long. CDR1 and CDR2 from the germline V gene are MNHNY and SVGAGI (reference sequence). The CDR3 here is CASSPTGLFYGYTF. The DNA for the CDR3 is TGTGCCAGCAGTCCGACAGGGCTATTCTATGGCTACACCTTC.

Comment on this clonotype: An end of the junction differs from the germline gene, which may be a read error. The rearrangement uses TRBV5-1 and TRBJ1-2, with TRBD1 matching over 8 bases. The germline gives CDR1 SGHRS, CDR2 YFSETQ. The CDR3 sequence is 15 residues long. CDR3 amino acids: CASSLVMGQDYGYTF. CDR3 coding DNA: TGCGCTAGCAGCTTGGTTATGGGACAGGACTATGGCTACACCTTC.

The chain recombines TRBV4-2 with TRBJ2-3; a possible D gene is TRBD2 (7 bases). Trimming took 0 bases from V and 4 from J, leaving 17 bases between them. The CDR3 is 17 amino acids. Germline V gene lookup returns CDR1 LGHNA and CDR2 YNFKEQ. The CDR3 is CASSQDGGGRGADTQYF. The CDR3 DNA sequence: TGTGCCAGCAGCCAAGATGGGGGCGGGAGAGGGGCAGATACGCAGTATTTT.

The rearrangement joins TRBV5-1 to TRBJ2-3; 7 bases are shared with TRBD1. The ends lost 0 bases at V and 0 bases at J; junction bases unmatched: 4. Per germline, CDR1 SGHRS and CDR2 YFSETQ. The CDR3 sequence is 16 residues long. Here the CDR3 reads CASSLDGDRSTDTQYF. Here the CDR3 DNA reads TGCGCCAGCAGCTTGGATGGGGACAGAAGCACAGATACGCAGTATTTT.

V usage is TRBV18 and J usage is TRBJ2-3; no clear D gene. Germline V gene lookup returns CDR1 KGHSH and CDR2 LQKENI. The CDR3 sequence is 16 residues long. V dropped 3 bases and J dropped 2 bases, with 15 bases sitting between them. In DNA, the CDR3 is TGTGCCAGCTCACCTTTGGGCAGTCATCCCACAGATACGCAGTATTTT. Translating it yields CASSPLGSHPTDTQYF.

This chain uses TRBV20-1 with TRBJ2-7, with 11 bases aligning to TRBD1. The junction had 4 bases not matched to a gene; V was cut back by 1 base and J by 2 bases. Germline CDR1 DFQATT, CDR2 SNEGSKA (reference sequence). This CDR3 spans 15 amino acids. CDR3 sequence (DNA): TGCAGTGCTAGAGTAGGGACAGGGGGTCCCTACGAGCAGTACTTC. Protein: CSARVGTGGPYEQYF.

The rearrangement joins TRBV4-3 to TRBJ2-1; 7 nucleotides match TRBD2. Near its end, the DNA agrees better with TRBJ2-7, so the J call may be wrong. CDR3 length: 15 residues. CDR1 is LGHNA and CDR2 is YSLEER in the germline V gene. This chain's CDR3 is CASSQSRGSYNEQYF. CDR3 sequence (DNA): TGCGCCAGCAGCCAATCGCGCGGGAGCTACAATGAGCAGTACTTC.

The chain recombines TRBV7-9 with TRBJ2-7; D gene uncertain. The germline gives CDR1 SEHNR, CDR2 FQNEAQ (reference sequence). With 5 bases removed from V and 2 bases from J, the gap between germline ends came to 10 bases. The CDR3 spans 13 residues. The CDR3 protein is CASSPEYTYEQYF. The CDR3 nucleotides read TGTGCCAGCAGCCCGGAGTACACCTACGAGCAGTACTTC.

This chain connects TRBV27 to TRBJ2-1, with 13 bases matching TRBD2. V gave up 8 bases and J gave up 5 bases; unmatched junction bases: 3. Per the germline V gene, CDR1 is MNHEY and CDR2 is SMNVEV (reference sequence). The CDR3 totals 14 residues. The CDR3 spells CASRLAGGNNEQFF. CDR3 DNA sequence: TGTGCCAGCCGACTAGCGGGAGGCAACAATGAGCAGTTCTTC.

This sequence joins TRBV20-1 and TRBJ2-5; D perhaps matches TRBD1 (6 bases). This CDR3 spans 14 amino acids. The ends were cut back, 0 bases at V and 11 bases at J, with 19 bases in the middle. Germline CDR1 DFQATT, CDR2 SNEGSKA (reference sequence). CDR3 coding DNA: TGCAGTGCTAGAGACCACAGGGTAGGCAATGAGCAGTACTTC. Its protein is CSARDHRVGNEQYF.